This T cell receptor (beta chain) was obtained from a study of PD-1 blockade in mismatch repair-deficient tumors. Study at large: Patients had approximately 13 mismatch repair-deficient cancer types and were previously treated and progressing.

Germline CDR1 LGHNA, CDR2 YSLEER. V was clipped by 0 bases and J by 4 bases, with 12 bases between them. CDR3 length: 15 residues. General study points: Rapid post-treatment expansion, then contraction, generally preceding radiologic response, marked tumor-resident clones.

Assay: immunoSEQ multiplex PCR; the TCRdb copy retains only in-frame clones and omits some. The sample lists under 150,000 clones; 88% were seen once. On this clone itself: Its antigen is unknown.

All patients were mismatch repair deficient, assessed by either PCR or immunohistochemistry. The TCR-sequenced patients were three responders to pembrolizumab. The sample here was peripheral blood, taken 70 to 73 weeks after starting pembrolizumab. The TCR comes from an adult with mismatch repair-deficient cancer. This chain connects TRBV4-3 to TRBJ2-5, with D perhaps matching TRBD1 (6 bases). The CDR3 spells CASSQDWGRGETQYF. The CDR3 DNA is TGCGCCAGCAGCCAAGATTGGGGGCGAGGAGAGACCCAGTACTTC.